This T cell receptor (beta chain) was retrieved from a study of CD8+ T cells in alopecia areata. Starting from PBMCs, sorting isolated CD4+ and CD8+ T cells. Study-level results: Normal skin's resident alphabeta T cells are sequenced alongside lesional scalp T cells.

Trimming stripped 3 bases from V and 5 bases from J, with 8 bases between. Per germline, CDR1 SGHTA and CDR2 FQGNSA. The CDR3 has 13 amino acids. Details on this clone: Its antigen is unidentified.

cDNA prepared by RNA extraction and subsequent reverse transcription served as the template for sequencing. The repertoire was sequenced with immunoSEQ multiplex PCR; TCRdb's copy has only in-frame clones and lacks some. Of around 130,000 clones listed, 50% to 60% were seen once; the top ten hold less than 5.5%. This rearrangement joins TRBV7-2 to TRBJ2-1, with unresolved D. Sequencing was performed on CD4+ T cells sorted from blood, taken at week 0. The sequence was obtained from a human donor with alopecia areata. CDR3 sequence: CASSFIDNNEQFF. The CDR3 coding sequence is TGTGCCAGCAGCTTCATAGATAACAATGAGCAGTTCTTC.